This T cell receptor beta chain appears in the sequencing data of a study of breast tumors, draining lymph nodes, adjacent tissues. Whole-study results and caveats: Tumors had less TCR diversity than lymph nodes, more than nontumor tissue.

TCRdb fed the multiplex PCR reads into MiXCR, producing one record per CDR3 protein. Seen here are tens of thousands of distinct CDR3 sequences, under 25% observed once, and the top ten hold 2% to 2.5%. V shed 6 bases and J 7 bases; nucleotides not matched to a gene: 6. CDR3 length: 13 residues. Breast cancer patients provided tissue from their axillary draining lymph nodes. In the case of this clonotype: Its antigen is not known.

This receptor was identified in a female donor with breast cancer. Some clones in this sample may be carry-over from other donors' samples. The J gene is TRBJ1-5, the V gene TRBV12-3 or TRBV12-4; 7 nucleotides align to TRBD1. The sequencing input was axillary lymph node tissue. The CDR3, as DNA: TGTGCCAGCAGCCCAGGACAGGACCAGCCCCAGCATTTT. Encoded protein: CASSPGQDQPQHF.